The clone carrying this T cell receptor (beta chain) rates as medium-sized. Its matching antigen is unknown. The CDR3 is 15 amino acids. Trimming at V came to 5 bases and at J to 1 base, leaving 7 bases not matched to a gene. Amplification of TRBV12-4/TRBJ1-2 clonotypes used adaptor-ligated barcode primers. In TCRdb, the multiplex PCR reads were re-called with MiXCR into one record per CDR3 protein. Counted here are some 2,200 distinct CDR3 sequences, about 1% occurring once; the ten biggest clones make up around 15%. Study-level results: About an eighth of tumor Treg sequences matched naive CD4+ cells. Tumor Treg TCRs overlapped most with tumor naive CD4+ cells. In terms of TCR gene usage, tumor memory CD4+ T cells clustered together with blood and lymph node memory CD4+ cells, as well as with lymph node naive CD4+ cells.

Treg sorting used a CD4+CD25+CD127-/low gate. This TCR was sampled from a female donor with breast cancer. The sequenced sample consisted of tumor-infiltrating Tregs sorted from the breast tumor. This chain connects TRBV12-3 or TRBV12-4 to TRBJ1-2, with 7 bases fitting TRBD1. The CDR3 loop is CASSPRQGSNYGYTF. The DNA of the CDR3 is TGTGCCAGCAGTCCCCGACAGGGAAGTAACTATGGCTACACCTTC.